This entry lists 27 T cell receptor beta chains sequenced from one sample in a study of T cells in Graves' hyperthyroidism and ophthalmopathy. Authors of the study amplified TCR beta CDR3 regions from RNA transcripts. TCR CDR3 underwent first-round RT-PCR with the HTBI primer set. TCRdb redid the calling of the multiplex PCR reads with MiXCR, one entry per CDR3 protein. The profile shows around 520,000 distinct CDR3 sequences, around 14% of them singletons. Sequencing was carried out using blood. The receptors come from a woman aged 18-35 years with Graves' hyperthyroidism.

This clonotype was recorded at least ten times. This sequence joins TRBV20-1 and TRBJ1-1; D is uncertain. The ends were cut back, 3 bases at V and 7 bases at J, with 12 bases in the middle. The CDR3 has 12 amino acids. From germline, CDR1 is DFQATT and CDR2 SNEGSKA (reference sequence). CDR3 region: CSASASLGEAFF. Here the CDR3 DNA reads TGCAGTGCTAGTGCTTCTCTCGGTGAAGCTTTCTTT.

A remark on this clonotype: A read error is possible here, since a much larger clone lies one base away. The J gene is TRBJ2-3, the V gene TRBV20-1; the D is unclear. The germline gives CDR1 DFQATT, CDR2 SNEGSKA (reference sequence). The CDR3 has 12 amino acids. CDR3 region: CSAKRGTDAQYF. Here the CDR3 DNA reads TGCAGTGCGAAGAGAGGCACAGATGCGCAGTATTTT.

In this sample, this clonotype turned up a few times. This rearrangement joins TRBV29-1 to TRBJ1-5; D might be TRBD1 (5 bases). Looked up from germline, CDR1 is SQVTM and CDR2 is ANQGSEA. The germline V and J ends were trimmed by 7 bases and 0 bases, with 16 bases remaining between them. This CDR3 spans 15 amino acids. In DNA, the CDR3 is TGCAGCGCGAGAGTAGGGGTCTCTAGCAATCAGCCCCAGCATTTT. It yields the protein CSARVGVSSNQPQHF.

This clonotype was picked up a small number of times. The chain carries TRBV5-1 and TRBJ1-2; D is undetermined. V was cut by 0 bases and J by 6 bases, with 12 bases left in between. The length of the CDR3 is 14 residues. Germline V CDR1 and CDR2: SGHRS, YFSETQ. The DNA for the CDR3 is TGCGCCAGCAGCTTGGAGAAGGTTCGGGATGGCTACACCTTC. Translation gives CASSLEKVRDGYTF. Filled out from reference TRBV5-1 and TRBJ1-2, the complete variable domain reads KAGVTQTPRYLIKTRGQQVTLSCSPISGHRSVSWYQQTPGQGLQFLFEYFSETQRNKGNFPGRFSGRQFSNSRSEMNVSTLELGDSALYLCASSLEKVRDGYTFGSGTRLTVV.

In its sample, this clonotype was seen a few times. The rearrangement joins TRBV5-5 to TRBJ2-7; D remains ambiguous. Trimming removed 3 bases from V and 3 bases from J, with 10 bases in between. The CDR3 has 13 amino acids. CDR1 SGHKS and CDR2 YYEKEE come from the germline V gene (reference sequence). The CDR3 spells CASSSRPNYEQYV. The CDR3 DNA follows: TGTGCCAGCAGCTCTCGGCCGAACTACGAGCAGTACGTC.

This clonotype was recorded many times. The chain carries TRBV13 and TRBJ2-5; TRBD2 agrees at 8 bases. Germline V gene data show CDR1 as PRHDT and CDR2 as FYEKMQ (reference sequence). Losses at the gene ends were 0 bases for V and 4 bases for J; bases not matched to a gene: 10. The CDR3 runs to 17 residues. The CDR3 nucleotides are TGTGCCAGCAGCTTAGGCCTTAGCGGGGTGCTGACAGAGACCCAGTACTTC. Protein sequence: CASSLGLSGVLTETQYF.

This chain links TRBV30 with TRBJ1-2, with no clear D. This CDR3 spans 14 amino acids. V lost 0 bases, J lost 4 bases, and 12 bases lay in between. Germline-derived CDR1 and CDR2 are GTSNPN and SVGIG (reference sequence). The CDR3 DNA follows: TGTGCCTGGAGTGTACGCCGGACGATCTATGGCTACACCTTC. Residues: CAWSVRRTIYGYTF.

In DNA, the CDR3 is TGTGCCAGCAGTTACCCCTTCGGACGGGATGGCTACACCTTC. Protein product: CASSYPFGRDGYTF. The J gene is TRBJ1-2, the V gene TRBV6-9; D unresolved. The V gene's germline CDR1 is MNHGY and CDR2 SVAAGI. This CDR3 comprises 14 residues. V lost 3 bases and J lost 6, with 14 bases in between.

This clonotype appeared a few times. The chain couples TRBV30 to TRBJ2-1, with D uncertain. Germline V gene data show CDR1 as GTSNPN and CDR2 as SVGIG (reference sequence). The CDR3 is 15 amino acids. Deletions cut 0 bases from V and 8 bases from J, with 17 bases between. The chain's CDR3 is CAWSVLPSRPYEQFF. As DNA, the CDR3 is TGTGCCTGGAGTGTACTCCCCAGCCGCCCATATGAGCAGTTCTTC.

This clonotype was recorded many times. The DNA of the CDR3 is TGTGCCTGGAGTCCGGCAGGGTTTAACGTCTATGGCTACACCTTC. Translation: CAWSPAGFNVYGYTF. V usage is TRBV30 and J usage is TRBJ1-2; D is perhaps TRBD1 (5 bases). The CDR3 contains 15 residues. The V end was cut by 2 bases, the J end by 4 bases, with 17 bases between. The germline V gene has CDR1 GTSNPN and CDR2 SVGIG (reference sequence).

This clonotype was counted many times. The CDR3 coding sequence is TGTGCCAGCAGGGGTGTGATTTATTCACCCCTCCACTTT. It codes for CASRGVIYSPLHF. The chain carries TRBV6-1 and TRBJ1-6; no definite D call. Germline V gives CDR1 MNHNS, CDR2 SASEGT. This CDR3 is 13 amino acids long. V shed 6 bases and J shed 8 bases, with 11 bases lying between them.

The chain recombines TRBV2 with TRBJ2-3; D tentatively fits TRBD1 or TRBD2 (5 bases each). Trimming took 4 bases from V and 2 from J, leaving 22 bases between them. Germline CDR1 and CDR2: SNHLY and FYNNEI. CDR3 length equals 18 residues. Here the CDR3 reads CASSVNPGRTAFTDTQYF. As DNA, the CDR3 is TGTGCCAGCAGTGTTAATCCGGGACGTACAGCATTCACAGATACGCAGTATTTT.

This clonotype was seen at least ten times. The chain employs TRBV20-1 and TRBJ2-1, with D possibly being TRBD2 (7 bases). The CDR3 sequence is 14 residues long. V was trimmed by 1 base and J by 7 bases, leaving 14 bases between them. The germline V gene encodes CDR1 DFQATT and CDR2 SNEGSKA (reference sequence). The CDR3, as DNA: TGCAGTGCTAGAGGGATGGGGGGGCTGAATGAGCAGTTCTTC. Translated: CSARGMGGLNEQFF.

The J gene is TRBJ1-1, the V gene TRBV3-1; D ambiguous. The CDR3 has 15 amino acids. Germline CDR1 is LGHDT and CDR2 is YNNKEL (reference sequence). Trimming stripped 6 bases from V and 1 base from J, with 15 bases between. CDR3 bases: TGTGCCAGCAGTCTCCTTGGACGGACGAACACTGAAGCTTTCTTT. Its protein product is CASSLLGRTNTEAFF.

The chain couples TRBV20-1 to TRBJ1-2; D gene unclear. CDR3 size: 12 residues. Deletions cut 5 bases from V and 7 bases from J, with 14 bases between. From germline, CDR1 is DFQATT and CDR2 SNEGSKA (reference sequence). The CDR3 nucleotides read TGCAGTGCTCCGCCAAGAGGCGGTGGCTACACCTTC. As protein: CSAPPRGGGYTF.

This clonotype was seen ten or more times. The CDR3 DNA reads as TGTGCCCGACGTTCGGGAGAGACCCAGTACTTC. Its translation is CARRSGETQYF. V gene TRBV30 combines with J gene TRBJ2-5; no clear D gene. Trimming pared 8 bases from V and 4 bases from J, leaving 11 bases between. Germline V CDR1 and CDR2: GTSNPN, SVGIG (reference sequence). CDR3 length: 11 amino acids.

This clonotype has ten or more counts. V usage is TRBV5-5 and J usage is TRBJ2-1; TRBD2 might be the D (6 bases). Trimming stripped 5 bases from V and 2 bases from J, with 11 bases between. This CDR3 is 14 amino acids long. CDR1 and CDR2 (germline): SGHKS, YYEKEE (reference sequence). This CDR3 is CASRISGPYNEQFF. The CDR3 nucleotides read TGTGCCAGCAGGATAAGCGGGCCCTACAATGAGCAGTTCTTC.

This clonotype was seen many times. The V and J genes are TRBV2 and TRBJ1-1, with 7 bases fitting TRBD1. Trimming removed 3 bases from V and 5 bases from J; junction bases left unmatched: 6. The CDR3 has 14 residues. The germline CDR1 and CDR2 sequences are SNHLY and FYNNEI. CDR3 nucleotides: TGTGCCAGCAGTGAGCAGGGGGGTCGGACTGAAGCTTTCTTT. Translated: CASSEQGGRTEAFF. The complete variable domain, with remaining parts taken from reference TRBV2 and TRBJ1-1, reads EPEVTQTPSHQVTQMGQEVILRCVPISNHLYFYWYRQILGQKVEFLVSFYNNEISEKSEIFDDQFSVERPDGSNFTLKIRSTKLEDSAMYFCASSEQGGRTEAFFGQGTRLTVV.

This clonotype was observed many times. The rearrangement joins TRBV5-1 to TRBJ1-2; D ambiguous. The V end lost 3 bases, the J end lost 8 bases, and 20 bases lay between the germline ends. The CDR3 contains 15 residues. The germline V gene encodes CDR1 SGHRS and CDR2 YFSETQ. CDR3 DNA sequence: TGCGCCAGCAGCTGGATGGCCCGGGCTGCAGTAGGCTACACCTTC. This sequence encodes CASSWMARAAVGYTF.

This clonotype was seen at least ten times. The CDR3 bases are TGTGCCTGGAGCTCACAAGACAGGTACGAGCAGTACGTC. Translation gives CAWSSQDRYEQYV. The genes are TRBV30 and TRBJ2-7, with D tentatively TRBD1 (6 bases). Germline V gene sequence: CDR1 GTSNPN, CDR2 SVGIG (reference sequence). This CDR3 comprises 13 residues. V dropped 3 bases and J dropped 4 bases, with 13 bases sitting between them.

This clonotype was recorded at least ten times. The rearrangement uses TRBV5-1 and TRBJ2-2, with D possibly being TRBD2 (6 bases). Germline-derived CDR1 and CDR2 are SGHRS and YFSETQ. The length of the CDR3 is 16 residues. V was clipped by 4 bases and J by 0 bases, with 13 bases between them. The CDR3 bases are TGCGCCAGCAGCAAGCGGGCCGACCCGAACACCGGGGAGCTGTTTTTT. As protein: CASSKRADPNTGELFF.

Many counts were recorded for this clonotype. This chain links TRBV11-2 with TRBJ1-2, with a tentative D call TRBD1 (6 bases). Trimming removed 6 bases at V and 2 bases at J, with 13 bases between. Germline V gene data show CDR1 as SGHAT and CDR2 as FQNNGV. The CDR3 loop spans 14 amino acids. CDR3 protein: CASSQDRNNYGYTF. CDR3 DNA: TGTGCCAGCAGTCAGGACAGAAACAACTATGGCTACACCTTC.

This clonotype has a handful of counts. This may be a read error: a much more frequent sequence differs by one nucleotide. V usage is TRBV2 and J usage is TRBJ1-4; D gene unclear. Germline V lookup: CDR1 SNHLY, CDR2 FYNNEI. This CDR3 region has 13 residues. CDR3 in DNA: TGTGCCAGCAGGCTCCAGTGGAATGAAAAACTGTATTTT. Translated: CASRLQWNEKLYF.

This clonotype occurred many times. The V and J genes are TRBV12-3 or TRBV12-4 and TRBJ2-5; D ambiguous. This CDR3 region has 18 residues. V was pared by 6 bases and J by 4 bases, with 27 bases between. The CDR3, as DNA: TGTGCCAGCAGCCCCCACTTGTTACCCGCCAATGAGGTAGAGACCCAGTACTTC. Translating gives CASSPHLLPANEVETQYF.

This clonotype occurred many times. The chain carries TRBV19 and TRBJ1-1; D possibly corresponds to TRBD1 (5 bases). This CDR3 comprises 14 residues. Deletions cut 8 bases from V and 1 base from J, with 14 bases between. Germline loops: CDR1 LNHDA, CDR2 SQIVND (reference sequence). CDR3 bases: TGTGCCAGTCAGAGGGGCGGTACGAACACTGAAGCTTTCTTT. This codes for CASQRGGTNTEAFF.

This clonotype was picked up many times. V usage is TRBV7-2 and J usage is TRBJ2-5, with TRBD2 identical over 11 bases. This CDR3 comprises 17 residues. Germline CDR1 is SGHTA and CDR2 is FQGNSA. Trimming removed 5 bases from V and 4 bases from J; junction bases left unmatched: 12. CDR3 amino acids: CASSPRRSTSGRETQYF. The CDR3 DNA reads TGTGCCAGCAGCCCCCGTCGGTCCACTAGCGGGAGAGAGACCCAGTACTTC.

This clonotype was found many times. The gene calls are TRBV30 and TRBJ2-2, with TRBD2 matching over 7 bases. The CDR3 consists of 14 residues. The germline V gene has CDR1 GTSNPN and CDR2 SVGIG (reference sequence). J was trimmed by 4 bases and V by 5 bases; bases with no gene match: 7. This CDR3 is CAWEGLTTTGELFF. The CDR3 DNA sequence: TGTGCCTGGGAGGGACTAACAACCACCGGGGAGCTGTTTTTT.